The clone carrying this T cell receptor (beta chain) occurred once. Its antigen remains unidentified. The germline V gene encodes CDR1 KGHDR and CDR2 SFDVKD. The CDR3 contains 15 residues. V gave up 5 bases and J gave up 3 bases; unmatched junction bases: 8. The data were obtained in a study of T cell responses to AZD1222 COVID-19 vaccine. Study-level results: Just five to seven AZD1222 recipients tested seropositive at baseline. Repertoire sampling was restricted to post-peak T cell response timepoints. Once two AZD1222 doses were given, Spike-specific TCR breadth and depth went up.

Sequencing was performed with immunoSEQ multiplex PCR; in TCRdb, only in-frame clones are kept and a portion is missing. This sample carries roughly 100,000 clones, approximately 89% of them seen once, and the ten largest clones take about 3.1%. The starting material was peripheral blood, obtained 28 days after the second dose of the MenACWY control vaccine. This chain connects TRBV24-1 to TRBJ2-7; 8 positions match TRBD1. The sequence came from an adult who received the MenACWY meningococcal vaccine as a control. The CDR3 nucleotides are TGTGCCACCAGTGCCAACAGGGGGTTCGGCTACGAGCAGTACTTC. Translating gives CATSANRGFGYEQYF.